A single sample is the source of the 2 T cell receptor beta chains below, sequenced in a study of molecular identifiers for immune sequencing clone quantification. TCRdb used MiXCR to reprocess the PCR reads, holding one entry per CDR3 protein. There are just under 650,000 distinct CDR3 sequences in the sample; 15% to 20% occur only once, and roughly 0.85% lies in the top ten. The sample taken for sequencing was naive CD8+ T cells from blood, with Jurkat cell RNA spiked in. The subset here: FACS-sorted CD8+CD4-CCR7+CD45RA+ naive T cells. All receptors derive from a human donor in good health. Some libraries in this study had Jurkat cell RNA spiked in.

This clonotype has at least ten counts. The chain carries TRBV28 and TRBJ1-4; TRBD1 matches 7 bases. Germline trimming cut 4 bases from V and 4 bases from J; bases unmatched to any gene: 6. CDR1 is MDHEN and CDR2 is SYDVKM in the germline V gene. The CDR3 loop spans 15 amino acids. The CDR3 DNA is TGTGCCAGCAGTTCCCGGGACAGTAGTAATGAAAAACTGTTTTTT. It translates to CASSSRDSSNEKLFF.

Many counts were recorded for this clonotype. The chain recombines TRBV19 with TRBJ2-7; 12 nucleotides align to TRBD1. J gave up 4 bases and V 3 bases, and 4 bases lay outside the gene matches. CDR3 length: 15 amino acids. The germline gives CDR1 LNHDA, CDR2 SQIVND (reference sequence). CDR3: CASSISGQGAYEQYF. CDR3 nucleotides: TGTGCCAGTAGTATTTCGGGACAGGGGGCGTACGAGCAGTACTTC.